This passage covers 13 T cell receptor beta chains from one sample sequenced in a study of memory CD4+ T cells and cytomegalovirus serostatus. The sort gate was single viable CD3+CD4+CD8-CD45RO+ cells for memory CD4+ T cells. Generated by immunoSEQ multiplex PCR, the TCRdb table keeps only in-frame clones and is missing some. The repertoire holds under 35,000 clones, with more than 75% as singletons. The specimen sequenced was memory CD4+ T cells from blood. The receptor source for this set is an adult in good health and CMV-seronegative.

The rearrangement links TRBV10-3 to TRBJ2-5, with 7 bases lining up with TRBD1. The CDR3 is 13 amino acids. CDR1 and CDR2 from the germline V gene are ENHRY and SYGVKD. J gave up 8 bases and V 6 bases, and 9 bases lay outside the gene matches. The CDR3 reads CAISRGQPDTQYF. CDR3 in DNA: TGTGCCATCAGCAGGGGACAGCCTGACACCCAGTACTTC.

This rearrangement joins TRBV6-5 to TRBJ2-3, with 7 positions matching TRBD2. J gave up 1 base and V 6 bases, and 4 bases lay outside the gene matches. The CDR3 length is 14 residues. Germline CDR1 reads MNHEY; CDR2 reads SVGAGI. The CDR3 DNA sequence: TGTGCCAGCAGCCGACTAGCAGGCACAGATACGCAGTATTTT. Its protein is CASSRLAGTDTQYF.

V gene TRBV30 combines with J gene TRBJ1-1; D unclear. The CDR3 runs to 15 residues. V was clipped by 3 bases and J by 0 bases, with 14 bases between them. In germline, CDR1 is GTSNPN, CDR2 SVGIG (reference sequence). The CDR3 protein is CAWSQSAFLNTEAFF. In nucleotides, the CDR3 is TGTGCCTGGAGCCAGTCGGCGTTTTTGAACACTGAAGCTTTCTTT. Using reference TRBV30 and TRBJ1-1 for the parts outside the CDR3, the full variable domain is SQTIHQWPATLVQPVGSPLSLECTVEGTSNPNLYWYRQAAGRGLQLLFYSVGIGQISSEVPQNLSASRPQDRQFILSSKKLLLSDSGFYLCAWSQSAFLNTEAFFGQGTRLTVV.

The V gene is TRBV27, the J gene TRBJ1-5; 9 nucleotides line up with TRBD1. This CDR3 has 16 amino acids. J was trimmed by 2 bases and V by 4 bases; bases with no gene match: 6. Germline CDR1 is MNHEY and CDR2 is SMNVEV (reference sequence). In DNA, the CDR3 is TGTGCCAGCAGTTCAAGGACAGGGGAACGCAATCAGCCCCAGCATTTT. Protein product: CASSSRTGERNQPQHF.

The chain joins TRBV10-3 to TRBJ2-1; 7 bases are a match to TRBD2. V dropped 5 bases and J dropped 5; count of bases not matched to a gene: 6. CDR1 and CDR2 from the germline V gene are ENHRY and SYGVKD. The CDR3 is 14 amino acids. CDR3 loop: CAISPSGRDNEQFF. The CDR3 region has the DNA TGTGCCATCAGTCCTAGCGGACGGGACAATGAGCAGTTCTTC.

This clone was seen just once. The chain combines TRBV19 with TRBJ2-5, with 7 nucleotides matching TRBD2. CDR3 length: 15 amino acids. Trimming cost V 2 bases and J 4 bases; bases outside gene matches: 7. Looked up from germline, CDR1 is LNHDA and CDR2 is SQIVND (reference sequence). Here the CDR3 DNA reads TGTGCCAGTAGTATATCCGGGACTATAAGAGAGACCCAGTACTTC. Encoded protein: CASSISGTIRETQYF.

The V call is TRBV19, the J call TRBJ2-7, with D perhaps TRBD1 (6 bases). This CDR3 is built from 14 residues. The V gene lost 6 bases and the J gene lost 0 bases, with 12 bases spanning the gap. Germline loops: CDR1 LNHDA, CDR2 SQIVND (reference sequence). In nucleotides, the CDR3 is TGTGCCAGTAGCGGGACATATACCTCCTACGAGCAGTACTTC. This gives the protein CASSGTYTSYEQYF.

This clone was picked up a small number of times. The CDR3 bases are TGTGCCAGCAGTTACTCAGAGGACAGCGCGGGTGGCTACACCTTC. Its protein product is CASSYSEDSAGGYTF. V gene TRBV6-6 combines with J gene TRBJ1-2, with D possibly TRBD1 on 6 matching bases. The V gene's germline CDR1 is MNHNY and CDR2 SVGAGI (reference sequence). The ends were cut back, 0 bases at V and 7 bases at J, with 15 bases in the middle. The CDR3 spans 15 residues.

This rearrangement joins TRBV20-1 to TRBJ2-1; TRBD2 is a possible D gene (5 bases). Germline CDR1 DFQATT, CDR2 SNEGSKA (reference sequence). CDR3 length equals 11 residues. The V end lost 6 bases, the J end lost 7 bases, and 10 bases lay between the germline ends. The CDR3 region has the DNA TGCAGTGCGATCCAGCGGAATGAGCAGTTCTTC. Encoded protein: CSAIQRNEQFF.

The chain employs TRBV7-9 and TRBJ1-1, with unresolved D. Germline assignment: CDR1 SEHNR and CDR2 FQNEAQ (reference sequence). The CDR3 has 13 residues. The V and J ends lost 6 bases and 2 bases respectively, with 10 bases between them. The CDR3 protein is CASSSKPNTEAFF. The CDR3 DNA sequence: TGTGCCAGCAGTTCCAAACCCAACACTGAAGCTTTCTTT.

This chain links TRBV5-4 with TRBJ2-1, with D possibly matching TRBD2 (6 bases). The CDR3 is 15 residues long. The germline gives CDR1 SGHNT, CDR2 YYREEE (reference sequence). The V end was cut by 6 bases, the J end by 3 bases, with 16 bases between. This CDR3 reads CASNSRLEGYNEQFF. The CDR3 DNA follows: TGTGCCAGCAACTCCCGACTAGAGGGCTACAATGAGCAGTTCTTC.

This clone is a singleton in its sample. The chain carries TRBV25-1 and TRBJ2-5, with D unresolved. CDR3 size: 12 residues. Germline-derived CDR1 and CDR2 are MGHDK and SYGVNS. With 1 base removed from V and 10 bases from J, the gap between germline ends came to 10 bases. This CDR3 reads CASSELKGNQYF. As DNA, the CDR3 is TGTGCCAGCAGTGAATTGAAAGGGAACCAGTACTTC.

This chain links TRBV6-5 with TRBJ2-5, with 8 bases matching TRBD2. Losses at the gene ends were 6 bases for V and 3 bases for J; bases not matched to a gene: 6. Germline CDR1 reads MNHEY; CDR2 reads SVGAGI. CDR3 length: 14 amino acids. The CDR3 DNA reads as TGTGCCAGCAGGGCCGGGACTAGAGAAGAGACCCAGTACTTC. This gives the protein CASRAGTREETQYF.